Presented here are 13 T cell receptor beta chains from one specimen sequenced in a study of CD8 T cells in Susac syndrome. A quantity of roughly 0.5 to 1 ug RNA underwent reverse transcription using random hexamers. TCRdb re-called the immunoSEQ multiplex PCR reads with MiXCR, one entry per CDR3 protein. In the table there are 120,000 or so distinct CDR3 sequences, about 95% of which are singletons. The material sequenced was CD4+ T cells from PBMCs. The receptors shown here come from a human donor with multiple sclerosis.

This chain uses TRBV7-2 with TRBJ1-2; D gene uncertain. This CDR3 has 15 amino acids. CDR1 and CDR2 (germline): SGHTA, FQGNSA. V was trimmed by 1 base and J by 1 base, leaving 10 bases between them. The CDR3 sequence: CASSLDDRDNYGYTF. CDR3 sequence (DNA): TGTGCCAGCAGCTTAGATGACCGCGATAACTATGGCTACACCTTC.

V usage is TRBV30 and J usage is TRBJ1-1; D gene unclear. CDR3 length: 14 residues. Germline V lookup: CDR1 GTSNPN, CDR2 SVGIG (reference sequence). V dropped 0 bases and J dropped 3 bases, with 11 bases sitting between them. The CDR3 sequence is CAWSVWGTHTEAFF. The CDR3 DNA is TGTGCCTGGAGTGTATGGGGAACGCACACTGAAGCTTTCTTT.

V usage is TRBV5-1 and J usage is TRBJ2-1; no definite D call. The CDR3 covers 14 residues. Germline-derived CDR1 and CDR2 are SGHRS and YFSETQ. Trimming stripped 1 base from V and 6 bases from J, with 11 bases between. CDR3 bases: TGCGCCAGCAGCTTGATGGCACCTCTCAATGAGCAGTTCTTC. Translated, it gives CASSLMAPLNEQFF. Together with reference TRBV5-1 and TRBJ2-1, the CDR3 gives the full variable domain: KAGVTQTPRYLIKTRGQQVTLSCSPISGHRSVSWYQQTPGQGLQFLFEYFSETQRNKGNFPGRFSGRQFSNSRSEMNVSTLELGDSALYLCASSLMAPLNEQFFGPGTRLTVL.

The CDR3 nucleotides are TGTGCCTGGAGGGCTCGAGACAATCAGCCCCAGCATTTT. This encodes CAWRARDNQPQHF. The chain has TRBV30 and TRBJ1-5, with D unresolved. The V and J ends lost 3 bases and 3 bases respectively, with 9 bases between them. The CDR3 extends over 13 amino acids. In germline, CDR1 is GTSNPN, CDR2 SVGIG (reference sequence). The complete variable domain, with remaining parts taken from reference TRBV30 and TRBJ1-5, reads SQTIHQWPATLVQPVGSPLSLECTVEGTSNPNLYWYRQAAGRGLQLLFYSVGIGQISSEVPQNLSASRPQDRQFILSSKKLLLSDSGFYLCAWRARDNQPQHFGDGTRLSIL.

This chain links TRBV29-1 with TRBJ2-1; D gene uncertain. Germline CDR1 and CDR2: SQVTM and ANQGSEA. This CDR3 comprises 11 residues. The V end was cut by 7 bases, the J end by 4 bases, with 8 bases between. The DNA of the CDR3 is TGCAGCGACCGATTGTACAATGAGCAGTTCTTC. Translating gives CSDRLYNEQFF.

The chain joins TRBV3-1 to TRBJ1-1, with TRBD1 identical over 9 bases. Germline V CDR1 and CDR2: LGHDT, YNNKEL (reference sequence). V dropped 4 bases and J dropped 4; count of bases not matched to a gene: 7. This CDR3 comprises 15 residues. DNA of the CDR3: TGTGCCAGCAGCCCAAAACAGGGGGCGTTCACTGAAGCTTTCTTT. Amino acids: CASSPKQGAFTEAFF.

For the CDR3, the DNA is TGTGCCAGCAGTTACTCGGGACAGCCCACGAACACCGGGGAGCTGTTTTTT. It yields the protein CASSYSGQPTNTGELFF. The V and J genes are TRBV6-5 and TRBJ2-2, with 7 nucleotides matching TRBD1. Germline CDR1 reads MNHEY; CDR2 reads SVGAGI. The CDR3 contains 17 residues. The V segment lost 0 bases and the J segment 0 bases; nucleotides outside the gene matches: 4.

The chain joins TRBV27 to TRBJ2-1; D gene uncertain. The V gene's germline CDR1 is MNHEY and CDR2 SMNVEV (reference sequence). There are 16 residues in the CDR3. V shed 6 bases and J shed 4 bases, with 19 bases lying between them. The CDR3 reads CASSLSPYPDYNEQFF. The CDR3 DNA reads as TGTGCCAGCAGCCTATCACCATACCCGGATTACAATGAGCAGTTCTTC.

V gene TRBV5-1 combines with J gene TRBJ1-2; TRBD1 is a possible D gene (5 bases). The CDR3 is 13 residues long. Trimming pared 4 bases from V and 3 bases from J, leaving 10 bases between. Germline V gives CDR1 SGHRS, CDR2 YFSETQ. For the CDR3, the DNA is TGCGCCAGCAGCCACGGGACGGACTATGGCTACACCTTC. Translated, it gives CASSHGTDYGYTF.

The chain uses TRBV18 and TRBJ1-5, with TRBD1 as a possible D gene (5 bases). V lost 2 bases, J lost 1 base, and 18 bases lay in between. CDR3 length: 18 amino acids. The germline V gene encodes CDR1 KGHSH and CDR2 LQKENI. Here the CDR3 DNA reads TGTGCCAGCTCACCAGGAAGGGGTATAGGTATAAGCAATCAGCCCCAGCATTTT. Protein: CASSPGRGIGISNQPQHF.

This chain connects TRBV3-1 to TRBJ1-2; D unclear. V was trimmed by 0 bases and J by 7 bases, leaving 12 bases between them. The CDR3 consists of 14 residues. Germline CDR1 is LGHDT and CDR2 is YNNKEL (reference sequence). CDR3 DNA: TGTGCCAGCAGCCAAGACGGGCCGCCGCGTGGCTACACCTTC. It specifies CASSQDGPPRGYTF.

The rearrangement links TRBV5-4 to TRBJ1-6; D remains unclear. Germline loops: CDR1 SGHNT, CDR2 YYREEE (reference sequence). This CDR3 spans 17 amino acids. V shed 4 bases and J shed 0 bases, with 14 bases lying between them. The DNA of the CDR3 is TGTGCCAGCAGCGATGGCGGAGGGAGCTCCTATAATTCACCCCTCCACTTT. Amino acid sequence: CASSDGGGSSYNSPLHF.

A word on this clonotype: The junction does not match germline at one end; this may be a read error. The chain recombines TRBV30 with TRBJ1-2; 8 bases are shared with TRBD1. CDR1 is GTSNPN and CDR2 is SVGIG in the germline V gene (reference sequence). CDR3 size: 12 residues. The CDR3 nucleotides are TGTGCCTCCGGGACAGGAGACTATAGCTACACCTTC. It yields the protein CASGTGDYSYTF.